What follows are 5 T cell receptor beta chains derived from one specimen sequenced in a study of blood T cell repertoires in COVID-19. This table comes from immunoSEQ multiplex PCR, and its TCRdb copy is limited to in-frame clones, with some not included. Here the sample spans 160,000 or so clones, 87% being singletons. The specimen was peripheral blood. These TCRs come from a woman aged 45-65 years with acute or convalescent COVID-19.

The rearrangement uses TRBV4-3 and TRBJ1-2; D ambiguous. Germline CDR1 reads LGHNA; CDR2 reads YSLEER. This CDR3 has 15 amino acids. Trimming removed 0 bases from V and 4 bases from J, with 12 bases in between. CDR3 sequence: CASSQDQSSVYGYTF. Written as DNA, the CDR3 is TGCGCCAGCAGCCAAGATCAGTCCAGTGTCTATGGCTACACCTTC.

The chain combines TRBV19 with TRBJ1-3, with unresolved D. The CDR3 spans 15 residues. Germline V gene sequence: CDR1 LNHDA, CDR2 SQIVND (reference sequence). With 4 bases removed from V and 0 bases from J, the gap between germline ends came to 10 bases. Here the CDR3 reads CASSKADFSGNTIYF. In nucleotides, the CDR3 is TGTGCCAGTAGTAAGGCGGATTTCTCTGGAAACACCATATATTTT.

The chain joins TRBV5-1 to TRBJ2-7; a possible D gene is TRBD1 (6 bases). The CDR3 is 13 amino acids. Germline CDR1 is SGHRS and CDR2 is YFSETQ. Trimming removed 7 bases from V and 2 bases from J, with 13 bases in between. DNA of the CDR3: TGCGCCAGCGGAGTCCGGGACACCTACGAGCAGTACTTC. Protein product: CASGVRDTYEQYF.

The chain joins TRBV18 to TRBJ1-2; D call uncertain. V lost 5 bases, J lost 0 bases, and 13 bases lay in between. Germline V gene data show CDR1 as KGHSH and CDR2 as LQKENI. This CDR3 is built from 15 residues. CDR3 nucleotides: TGTGCCAGCTCAGAGCAGAGCGTACCTAACTATGGCTACACCTTC. Its protein product is CASSEQSVPNYGYTF.

This chain joins TRBV6-5 and TRBJ1-1; 8 nucleotides agree with TRBD1. V was pared by 6 bases and J by 3 bases, with 3 bases of the junction left unmatched. The germline V gene encodes CDR1 MNHEY and CDR2 SVGAGI. CDR3 length: 13 amino acids. The CDR3 loop is CASRDREDTEAFF. For the CDR3, the DNA is TGTGCCAGCAGGGACAGGGAAGACACTGAAGCTTTCTTT.